This passage covers 3 T cell receptor beta chains from one sample sequenced in a study of blood T cells in healthy people across ages. The second PCR ran roughly 6 to 11 cycles with a sample-barcoded 5' primer and J-beta primers. TCRdb ran MiXCR on the 5' RACE reads and lists one entry per CDR3 protein. Among roughly 930,000 distinct CDR3 sequences listed, around 49% were seen once. The sequenced sample was blood. These TCRs come from a young man in good health.

The rearrangement joins TRBV3-1 to TRBJ2-5; tentative D call: TRBD1 (7 bases). The CDR3 consists of 16 residues. The V gene's germline CDR1 is LGHDT and CDR2 YNNKEL (reference sequence). Trimming took 4 bases from V and 1 from J, leaving 16 bases between them. Here the CDR3 DNA reads TGTGCCAGCAGCCCATACGCGGGACAGAGCCAAGAGACCCAGTACTTC. It specifies CASSPYAGQSQETQYF.

The chain carries TRBV27 and TRBJ2-7; perhaps D is TRBD1 or TRBD2 (5 bases each). The CDR3 has 16 amino acids. Trimming cost V 5 bases and J 2 bases, with 19 bases left between them. Germline V gene sequence: CDR1 MNHEY, CDR2 SMNVEV (reference sequence). CDR3 protein: CASSMLTGRKAYEQYF. The CDR3 nucleotides are TGTGCCAGCAGTATGCTCACGGGACGAAAGGCCTACGAGCAGTACTTC.

This clonotype occurred many times. One junction end does not reproduce the germline sequence, and a read error may be involved. The gene calls are TRBV7-9 and TRBJ2-7; 8 nucleotides agree with TRBD1. The CDR3 is made up of 12 amino acids. Germline V CDR1 and CDR2: SEHNR, FQNEAQ (reference sequence). CDR3 region: CASSLDRVEQYF. The CDR3 coding sequence is TGCGCCAGCAGCTTGGACAGGGTCGAGCAGTACTTC.